This TCR beta chain was found in a study of Graves' ophthalmopathy and Graves' hyperthyroidism listed by TCRdb under 2018. For the wider study: Stable hyperthyroidism was defined as no progression to ophthalmopathy within 18 months of follow-up. The study used signatures of the TCR beta repertoire to tell Graves' ophthalmopathy apart from Graves' hyperthyroidism and to predict which patients would progress to ophthalmopathy. In total, under 150 blood samples were TCR-sequenced: 43 ophthalmopathy, some 72 hyperthyroidism and some 17 hyperthyroidism-to-ophthalmopathy patients. To explore V-J signatures that distinguish ophthalmopathy from hyperthyroidism, a discovery set of under 110 patients was enrolled, made up of around 44 with ophthalmopathy and under 65 with stable hyperthyroidism. For independent validation, a separate cohort was made up of approximately 19 hyperthyroidism patients plus 17 patients who later progressed from hyperthyroidism to ophthalmopathy. In five to seven hyperthyroidism patients, T-cell repertoires of thyroid tissue and blood were compared. Following sampling, methimazole starting at 30 mg daily was administered to hyperthyroidism patients, and high-dose intravenous methylprednisolone was administered to ophthalmopathy patients. Study-wide findings and limitations: Sample size was not statistically predetermined, and group allocation was not concealed from the investigators. Among expanded thyroid clonotypes with frequency above 0.001, most also showed up in blood, which suggests that blood repertoires may reflect the thyroid immune response. In validation, the model predicted ophthalmopathy progression with 55% to 71% sensitivity and 72.22% specificity; around twelve predicted patients were CT-confirmed with GO in a median of about 6.2 months. The 13-signature model separated ophthalmopathy from stable hyperthyroidism with approximately 90% sensitivity and approximately 83% specificity in cross-validation, and 80%/75% in the test set.

TCR beta CDR3 regions were amplified from RNA transcripts for repertoire sequencing. The first round of RT-PCR was done with HTBI primers and the Qiagen OneStep RT-PCR kit, and was followed by a second round of multiplex PCR, then size selection and purification. Sequencing of the libraries was carried out on an Illumina HiSeq2000 in paired-end mode with 100 bp reads. The paper's processing steps were these. SOAPnuke was used for read processing, and reads with adapters, uncalled bases, a mean Phred below 15, or no exact constant-primer or identifier match were discarded. COPE v1.2.5 was used to merge the high-quality paired reads. Clonotypes were defined as unique nucleotide sequences and were aligned to IMGT TRB V, D and J references using MiTCR v1.1. The analysis was limited to V-J combinations with a frequency above 0.0001, which together covered just over 98% of the repertoires. For each V-J combination, a TCR clonal expansion and chaos score was defined as the ratio of F50 clonal expansion to chaos observed in the TCRdist matrix. Welch's t-statistics and random forest were used to narrow the features down to around 12 V-J combinations, which were then fed into a naive Bayes classifier. The Morisita-Horn index was used to measure how similar the thyroid and blood repertoires were. TCRdb reanalyzed the raw reads on its own, using fastp at Q25 for trimming and MiXCR for clone calling, and kept in-frame beta chains. Merged by CDR3 protein, the rows form single entries marked with the most common genes and DNA. The V and J calls follow TCRdb's processing rather than the paper's. The sample yields 580,000 or so distinct CDR3 sequences; 39% were counted once. The leading ten clones occupy 3.5% to 4.5% of the sample.

Reading the germline V gene gives CDR1 KGHDR and CDR2 SFDVKD. Trimmed from V: 4 bases; trimmed from J: 7 bases; junction bases lacking a gene match: 12. The CDR3 has 16 amino acids, counting the end cysteine and phenylalanine. Just CDR3 DNA is preserved here, 48 bases in frame from base 1. Hyperthyroidism patients were newly diagnosed, were aged 18 to 65 years, and had a disease duration under 2 months. Patients were excluded if they had other autoimmune diseases, uncontrolled infections, pregnancy or lactation. Diagnosis was based on clinical symptoms, serum thyroxine, TRAb, thyroid ultrasound and orbital computed tomography. Trizol reagent was used to extract the total RNA, and its quality was then checked on an Agilent 2100 Bioanalyzer. As concerns this clonotype: Its antigen remains undetermined. No clone much larger than this one lies a single base away; base qualities are absent.

The receptor was isolated from an adult man with Graves' hyperthyroidism. The V and J segments used are TRBV24-1 and TRBJ2-1, with 7 bases in between that match TRBD2. The source material was peripheral blood or thyroid tissue (not recorded which). Read as DNA, the sequence is TGTGCCACCAGTGACCCCCCTGGCGGGAGAACGAATGAGCAGTTCTTC. It translates to CATSDPPGGRTNEQFF.